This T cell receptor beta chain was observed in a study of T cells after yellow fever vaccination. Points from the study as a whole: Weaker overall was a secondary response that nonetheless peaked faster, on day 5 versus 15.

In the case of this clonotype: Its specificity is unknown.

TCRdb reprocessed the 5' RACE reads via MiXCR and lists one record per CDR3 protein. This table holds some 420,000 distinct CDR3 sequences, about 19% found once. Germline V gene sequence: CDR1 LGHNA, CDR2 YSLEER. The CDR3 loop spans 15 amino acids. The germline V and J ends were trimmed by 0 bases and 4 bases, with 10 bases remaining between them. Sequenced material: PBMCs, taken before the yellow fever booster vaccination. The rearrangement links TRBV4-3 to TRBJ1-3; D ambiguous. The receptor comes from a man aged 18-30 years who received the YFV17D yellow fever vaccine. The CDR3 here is CASSQDGHGGNTIYF. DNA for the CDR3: TGCGCCAGCAGCCAAGACGGCCACGGGGGAAACACCATATATTTT.